A selection of T cell receptor beta chains follows, all from one sample in a study of blood T cells in healthy people across ages. MiXCR, applied by TCRdb to the 5' RACE reads, yields one record per CDR3 protein. The top ten clones hold 2.1% of a sample with about 2 million distinct CDR3 sequences, about 50% of them seen once. Specimen: blood. Receptors originate from a woman in her thirties or forties in good health. CDR3s leave out the opening cysteine and the closing phenylalanine or tryptophan. The order of the fields is V gene, J gene, CDR3 protein.

>TRBV10-3|TRBJ1-1
AISAGLNTEAF
>TRBV7-2|TRBJ1-4
ASSLRGRGEKLF
>TRBV29-1|TRBJ2-7
SVPSRTSGGAVVEF
>TRBV6-2/TRBV6-3|TRBJ2-4
ATRRGTLAKNIQY
>TRBV27|TRBJ2-7
ASSSPGGGHYEQY
>TRBV11-2|TRBJ2-5
ASSVDLGQGWETQY
>TRBV4-3|TRBJ1-3
ASSQDGQGSGNTIY
>TRBV27|TRBJ1-4
ASSTTGGVTNEKLF
>TRBV28|TRBJ2-3
ASSLPRVLRDTQY
>TRBV20-1|TRBJ1-2
SANRQAPSGGYT
>TRBV3-1|TRBJ2-3
ASSREGAGDTQY